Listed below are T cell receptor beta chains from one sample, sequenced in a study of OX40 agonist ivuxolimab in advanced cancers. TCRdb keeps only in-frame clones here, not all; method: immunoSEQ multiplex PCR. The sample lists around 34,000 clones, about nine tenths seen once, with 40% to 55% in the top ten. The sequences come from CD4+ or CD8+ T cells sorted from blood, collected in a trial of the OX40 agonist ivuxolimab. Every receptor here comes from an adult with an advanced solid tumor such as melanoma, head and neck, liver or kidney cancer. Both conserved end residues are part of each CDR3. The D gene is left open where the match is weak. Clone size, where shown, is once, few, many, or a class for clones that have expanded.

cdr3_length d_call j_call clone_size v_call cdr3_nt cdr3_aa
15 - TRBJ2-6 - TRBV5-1 TGCGCCAGCAGCAGAGAGTTTGGTGGGGCCAACGTCCTGACTTTC CASSREFGGANVLTF
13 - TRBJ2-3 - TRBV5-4 TGTGCCAGCAGCCTACACGGCACGGATACGCAGTATTTT CASSLHGTDTQYF
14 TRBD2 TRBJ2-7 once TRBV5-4 TGTGCCAGCAGCCCGGGAGGCCTGACCTACGAGCAGTACTTC CASSPGGLTYEQYF
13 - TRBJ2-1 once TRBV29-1 TGCAGCGTTGAAGATAAGTGGGACAATGAGCAGTTCTTC CSVEDKWDNEQFF
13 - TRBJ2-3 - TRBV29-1 TGCAGCGGCCAGGGGTATAGCACAGATACGCAGTATTTT CSGQGYSTDTQYF
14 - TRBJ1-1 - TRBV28 TGTGCCAGCAGTTTATCCGGCAGGGGCACTGAAGCTTTCTTT CASSLSGRGTEAFF
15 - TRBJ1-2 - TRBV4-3 TGCGCCAGCAGCCAAGGGGTAGGAGCGCTGTATGGCTACACCTTC CASSQGVGALYGYTF
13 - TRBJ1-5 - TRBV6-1 TGTGCCAGCTGGACAGCTGGCAATCAGCCCCAGCATTTT CASWTAGNQPQHF
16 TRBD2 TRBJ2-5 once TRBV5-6 TGTGCCAGCAGCCGGCGGTGGGCGGGGGGTAAAGAGACCCAGTACTTC CASSRRWAGGKETQYF
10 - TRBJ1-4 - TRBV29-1 TGCAGCGTCTTGAGCGAAAAACTGTTTTTT CSVLSEKLFF
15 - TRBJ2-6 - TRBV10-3 TGTGCCATCAGTGCAAGAGGGTCGGGGGCCAACGTCCTGACTTTC CAISARGSGANVLTF
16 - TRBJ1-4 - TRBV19 TGTGCCAGTAGTACCCTAAGGGCAGGTTTGGATGAAAAACTGTTTTTT CASSTLRAGLDEKLFF
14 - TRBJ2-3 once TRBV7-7 TGTGCCAGCAGCTTAGGAGGGCATCCAGATACGCAGTATTTT CASSLGGHPDTQYF
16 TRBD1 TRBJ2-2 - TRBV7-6 TGTGCCAGCAGCTTCTCTGGGACAGGGGAAACCGGGGAGCTGTTTTTT CASSFSGTGETGELFF
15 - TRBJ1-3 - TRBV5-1 TGCGCCAGCAGCAAGAACCAGGGTTCTGGAAACACCATATATTTT CASSKNQGSGNTIYF
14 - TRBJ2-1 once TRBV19 TGTGCCAGTAGTATTGTGGGGGGCCAGGGTGAGCAGTTCTTC CASSIVGGQGEQFF
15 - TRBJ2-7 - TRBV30 TGTGCCTGGAGTGTACTGGGGGGCGTGTCCTACGAGCAGTACTTC CAWSVLGGVSYEQYF
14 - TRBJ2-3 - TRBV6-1 TGTGCCAGCATTCCGGGGGGCGGCACAGATACGCAGTATTTT CASIPGGGTDTQYF
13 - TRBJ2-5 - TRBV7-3 TGTGCCAGCAGCCTTTACGGTGGGGAGACCCAGTACTTC CASSLYGGETQYF
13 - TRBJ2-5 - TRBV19 TGTGCCAGTAGTCCCACTATCCAAGAGACCCAGTACTTC CASSPTIQETQYF
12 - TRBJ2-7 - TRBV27 TGTGCCAGCATCTCACCTACCTACGAGCAGTACTTC CASISPTYEQYF
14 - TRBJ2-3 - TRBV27 TGTGCCAGCAGTACACAGGGTCGCACAGATACGCAGTATTTT CASSTQGRTDTQYF
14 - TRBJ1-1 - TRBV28 TGTGCCAGCAGTTTGGGATGGGGGAACACTGAAGCTTTCTTT CASSLGWGNTEAFF
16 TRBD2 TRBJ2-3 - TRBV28 TGTGCCAGCAGTTCTCCAGCGGGGGGGCGCACAGATACGCAGTATTTT CASSSPAGGRTDTQYF
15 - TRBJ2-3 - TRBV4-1 TGCGCCAGCAGCCAAGTAGGAGGCCGGCAGGATACGCAGTATTTT CASSQVGGRQDTQYF
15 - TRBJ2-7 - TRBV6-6 TGTGCCAGCAGTTACAGCGCGGATAGGGGGTACGAGCAGTACTTC CASSYSADRGYEQYF
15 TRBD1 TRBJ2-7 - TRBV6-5 TGTGCCAGCAGTTACTCTGGGACAGGGGGCTACGAGCAGTACTTC CASSYSGTGGYEQYF
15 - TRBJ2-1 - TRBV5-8 TGTGCCAGCAGCTTTGCCGGGGCCCCGGACAATGAGCAGTTCTTC CASSFAGAPDNEQFF
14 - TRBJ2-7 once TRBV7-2 TGTGCCAGCAACGGGCCCCTCGTTCCCTACGAGCAGTACTTC CASNGPLVPYEQYF
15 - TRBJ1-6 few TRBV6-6 TGTGCCAGCAGTATTCCCCTCGGGGGGAATTCACCCCTCCACTTT CASSIPLGGNSPLHF
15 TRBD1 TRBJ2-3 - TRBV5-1 TGCGCCAGCAGCTTTCGACAGGGGGCAACAGATACGCAGTATTTT CASSFRQGATDTQYF
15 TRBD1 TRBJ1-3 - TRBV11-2 TGTGCCAGCGAATCCGGGACAGAATCTGGAAACACCATATATTTT CASESGTESGNTIYF
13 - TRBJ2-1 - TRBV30 TGTGCCTGGAGTTCCTCAAATTACAATGAGCAGTTCTTC CAWSSSNYNEQFF
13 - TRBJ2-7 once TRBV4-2 TGTGCCAGCAGCTTGCCGGGCTCCTACGAGCAGTACTTC CASSLPGSYEQYF
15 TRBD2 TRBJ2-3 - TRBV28 TGTGCCAGCAGTTTTTCTAGCGGGGGGGCAGATACGCAGTATTTT CASSFSSGGADTQYF
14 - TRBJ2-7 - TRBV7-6 TGTGCCAGCAGCCGACAGGTATCTACCTACGAGCAGTACTTC CASSRQVSTYEQYF
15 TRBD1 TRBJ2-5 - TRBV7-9 TGTGCCAGCAGCGGGACGACAGGGGCCCAAGAGACCCAGTACTTC CASSGTTGAQETQYF
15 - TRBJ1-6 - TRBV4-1 TGCGCCAGCAGCCTGCGGACAGAAAATAATTCACCCCTCCACTTT CASSLRTENNSPLHF
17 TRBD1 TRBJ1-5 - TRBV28 TGTGCCAGCAGGACTACAGGGGAATGGATTAGCAATCAGCCCCAGCATTTT CASRTTGEWISNQPQHF
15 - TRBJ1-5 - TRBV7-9 TGTGCCAGCAGCTTAGGGCAGACTAGCAATCAGCCCCAGCATTTT CASSLGQTSNQPQHF
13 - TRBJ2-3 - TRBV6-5 TGTGCCAGCAGTTACAGGGGGACAGATACGCAGTATTTT CASSYRGTDTQYF
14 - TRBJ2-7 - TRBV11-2 TGTGCCAGCAGCTTATTTGCAGCCTCCTACGAGCAGTACTTC CASSLFAASYEQYF
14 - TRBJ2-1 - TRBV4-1 TGCGCCAGCAGCCAAGAGACGGATTACAATGAGCAGTTCTTC CASSQETDYNEQFF
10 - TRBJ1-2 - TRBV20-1 TGCAGTGCACACGGGCGAGGCTACACCTTC CSAHGRGYTF
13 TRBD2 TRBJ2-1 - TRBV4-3 TGCGCCAGCAGTTCTAGCGGGGTCTACGAGCAGTTCTTC CASSSSGVYEQFF
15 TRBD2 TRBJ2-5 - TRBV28 TGTGCCAGCAGCCCCACGGACGCGGGGGTTGAGACCCAGTACTTC CASSPTDAGVETQYF
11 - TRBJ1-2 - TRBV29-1 TGCAGCGTCCCGAGGTCGTATGGCTACACCTTC CSVPRSYGYTF
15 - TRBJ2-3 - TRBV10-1 TGCGCCAGCAGTGCCTACCATAAGGCCACAGATACGCAGTATTTT CASSAYHKATDTQYF
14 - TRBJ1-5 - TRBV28 TGTGCCAGCAGCTTTGGAGGGTGGAATCAGCCCCAGCATTTT CASSFGGWNQPQHF
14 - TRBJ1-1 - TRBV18 TGTGCCAGCTCACCTCGGGGGGGACGGACTGAAGCTTTCTTT CASSPRGGRTEAFF
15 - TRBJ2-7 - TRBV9 TGTGCCAGCAGCGTAGTTGCAGGGGTGGAATACGAGCAGTACTTC CASSVVAGVEYEQYF
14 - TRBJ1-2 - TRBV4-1 TGCGCCAGCAGCCAATCGTCCCTCTACTATGGCTACACCTTC CASSQSSLYYGYTF
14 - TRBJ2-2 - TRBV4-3 TGCGCCAGCAGCCAAGAAGGGAACACCGGGGAGCTGTTTTTT CASSQEGNTGELFF